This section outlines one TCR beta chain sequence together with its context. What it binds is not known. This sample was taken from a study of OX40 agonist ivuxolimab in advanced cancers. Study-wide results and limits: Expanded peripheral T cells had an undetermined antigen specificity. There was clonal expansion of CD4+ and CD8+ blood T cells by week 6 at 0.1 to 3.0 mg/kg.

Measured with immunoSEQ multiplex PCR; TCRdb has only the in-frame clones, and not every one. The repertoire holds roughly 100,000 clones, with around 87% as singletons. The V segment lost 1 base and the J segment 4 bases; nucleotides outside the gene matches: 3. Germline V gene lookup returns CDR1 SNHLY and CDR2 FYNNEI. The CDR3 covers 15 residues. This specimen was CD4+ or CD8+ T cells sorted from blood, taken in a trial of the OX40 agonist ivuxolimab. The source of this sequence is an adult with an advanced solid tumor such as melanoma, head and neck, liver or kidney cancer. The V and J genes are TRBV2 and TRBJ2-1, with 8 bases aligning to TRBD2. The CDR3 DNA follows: TGTGCCAGCAGTGAAGACGGGGGGGCTTACAATGAGCAGTTCTTC. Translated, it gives CASSEDGGAYNEQFF.